Shown below are 2 T cell receptor beta chains from a single sample sequenced in a study of cytotoxic CD8 clonotypes in ibrutinib-treated CLL (dated by TCRdb to the early 2020s). Libraries were built with the immunoSEQ multiplex PCR assay. TCRdb mirrors the immuneACCESS table, restricted to in-frame sequences. Some clones are absent from its copies; in checked studies, under half trace to an unresolved V gene, and the reason for the others is unknown. Within this sample are more than 200,000 clones, with less than 75% of them counted one time only. The top ten clones comprise 15% to 17% of the sample. Interpreted using the paper, the time point label stands for: around 25 months on ibrutinib. Sequences were derived from PBMCs, sampled after 24 months of ibrutinib treatment. These receptors all come from a human donor with chronic lymphocytic leukemia.

This clone was detected only a few times. The V and J genes are TRBV7-2 and TRBJ2-5; no reliable D call. The CDR3 sequence is 12 residues long. V was shortened by 6 bases and J by 5 bases, with 10 bases between the two germline ends. CDR1 and CDR2 from the germline V gene are SGHTA and FQGNSA. CDR3 nucleotides: TGTGCCAGCAGTACGCTGGGGGAGACCCAGTACTTC. Protein sequence: CASSTLGETQYF.

V usage is TRBV29-1 and J usage is TRBJ2-3, with a weak D call TRBD2 (6 bases). The CDR3 is 14 amino acids. Between the trimmed V and J ends, which lost 4 bases and 0 bases, there was a span of 11 bases. Germline V lookup: CDR1 SQVTM, CDR2 ANQGSEA. Here the CDR3 reads CSVARGTSTDTQYF. As DNA, the CDR3 is TGCAGCGTTGCACGCGGGACTAGCACAGATACGCAGTATTTT.